Here is one T cell receptor beta chain with its context. The CDR3 is 14 amino acids. V lost 2 bases and J 3 bases, leaving 10 bases between the germline ends. The germline V gene encodes CDR1 MNHNS and CDR2 SASEGT. These data come from a study of shared clonotypes between healthy human individuals. The protocol was immunoSEQ multiplex PCR, while the TCRdb copy is restricted to in-frame clones and leaves out a portion. Among more than 2,000,000 clones, roughly nine tenths were seen once, and the ten largest hold about 0.13%. Sequenced input: naive CD4+ T cells sorted from blood. Subset denoted: CD45RA+ positively selected. The rearrangement uses TRBV6-1 and TRBJ1-1; D perhaps matches TRBD1 (6 bases). The TCR was taken from a young man in good health. The DNA for the CDR3 is TGTGCCAGCAGTGAAATTTGGACAGACACTGAAGCTTTCTTT. Encoded protein: CASSEIWTDTEAFF.